This is a list of T cell receptor beta chains from one sample in a study of T cell changes during pregnancy in multiple sclerosis. Profiling relied on immunoSEQ multiplex PCR, and the TCRdb table lists in-frame clones only, not all of them. The sample consists of roughly 38,000 clones, about 90% of them appearing once. The specimen was CD4+ T cells from peripheral blood mononuclear cells, collected before pregnancy. Source of these receptors: a female donor with multiple sclerosis, enrolled in a pregnancy study. Both conserved end residues are part of each CDR3. The order of the fields is clone size, D gene, V gene, J gene, CDR3 DNA, CDR3 protein. The D gene is left open where the match is weak. Only part of the rows carry a size: once, few, many, or a class if the clone is expanded.

>.|TRBD1|TRBV7-9|TRBJ2-7
TGTGCCAGCAGCGGAAGTCACGACAGGGTAGCCCACGAGCAGTACTTC
CASSGSHDRVAHEQYF
>.|.|TRBV2|TRBJ1-2
TGTGCCAGCAGTGAGGCATCCGAACCTAACTATGGCTACACCTTC
CASSEASEPNYGYTF
>.|TRBD1|TRBV18|TRBJ2-7
TGTGCCAGCTCACCAAATTCGGCCGGGACAGGGTGGGACGAGCAGTACTTC
CASSPNSAGTGWDEQYF
>once|.|TRBV11-2|TRBJ1-5
TGTGCCAGCAGCTTTAAGGGGGATCAGCCCCAGCATTTT
CASSFKGDQPQHF
>.|TRBD2|TRBV10-3|TRBJ2-7
TGTGCCATCAGTGATGCGGACGGGACTAGCGGATCCTACGAGCAGTACTTC
CAISDADGTSGSYEQYF
>.|.|TRBV19|TRBJ2-3
TGTGCCAGCAGCGGTCCAGATACGCAGTATTTT
CASSGPDTQYF
>.|.|TRBV6-5|TRBJ1-3
TGTGCCAGCTGTACGGGACTCAAGAGAGGAAACACCATATATTTT
CASCTGLKRGNTIYF
>.|TRBD2|TRBV5-1|TRBJ2-1
TGCGCCAGCAGCTTGGGTCTAGCGGGAGATGATAAGCAGTTCTTC
CASSLGLAGDDKQFF
>.|TRBD1|TRBV5-1|TRBJ1-1
TGCGCCAGCAGCACCAGTCGACAGGGGAACACTGAAGCTTTCTTT
CASSTSRQGNTEAFF
>.|.|TRBV28|TRBJ1-1
TGTGCCAGCAGTTTTTCCTCTCAGGGCCGGTTTGAAGCTTTCTTT
CASSFSSQGRFEAFF
>.|TRBD2|TRBV5-4|TRBJ2-3
TGTGCCAGCAGCAGGAACCCAGGACTAGCGGGAGTTGGTACGCAGTATTTT
CASSRNPGLAGVGTQYF
>.|TRBD2|TRBV30|TRBJ2-1
TGTGCCTGGAGTGTACAGGGACTAGCGGGATACAATGAGCAGTTCTTC
CAWSVQGLAGYNEQFF
>.|TRBD1|TRBV30|TRBJ2-7
TGTGCCTGGAGTAGGGGGACAGACACCTACGAGCAGTACTTC
CAWSRGTDTYEQYF
>.|TRBD2|TRBV7-2|TRBJ2-2
TGTGCCAGCAGCTCGGGACTAGCGGGAGTGAACACCGGGGAGCTGTTTTTT
CASSSGLAGVNTGELFF
>.|.|TRBV10-3|TRBJ1-3
TGTGCCATGCTGGGTATTGAAGGAGGGAGCTCTGGAAACACCATATATTTT
CAMLGIEGGSSGNTIYF
>.|.|TRBV6-6|TRBJ2-7
TGTGCCAGCACTCCCGCCGGACAGCGCCCCTACGAGCAGTACTTC
CASTPAGQRPYEQYF
>.|.|TRBV6-5|TRBJ2-7
TGTGCCAGCACCCCCAGGGGCGGAGAGCAGTACTTC
CASTPRGGEQYF
>.|TRBD2|TRBV7-6|TRBJ2-3
TGTGCCAGCAGCGGACTAGCGGGAGGGCCTACGTTAGATACGCAGTATTTT
CASSGLAGGPTLDTQYF
>.|TRBD2|TRBV10-3|TRBJ2-5
TGTGCCATCAGTGAGTCTGCGGGGGGCCAGAAGACCCAGTACTTC
CAISESAGGQKTQYF
>.|.|TRBV7-2|TRBJ2-7
TGTGCCAGCAGCCCCGAAATAATCGGGGAGCAGTACTTC
CASSPEIIGEQYF
>.|TRBD2|TRBV30|TRBJ2-7
TGTGCCTGGAGGCCCGTGGGTAGCGGGAGGGGCGAGCAGTACTTC
CAWRPVGSGRGEQYF
>.|TRBD2|TRBV7-9|TRBJ2-3
TGTGCCAGCAGCTTGGCTAGCGGCGGCACAGATACGCAGTATTTT
CASSLASGGTDTQYF
>.|.|TRBV5-1|TRBJ1-2
TGCGCCAGCGCCGAGGCAAATAACTATGGCTACACCTTC
CASAEANNYGYTF
>.|.|TRBV14|TRBJ2-7
TGTGCCAGCAGCCAATTCACCGGAGCAACCTACGAGCAGTACTTC
CASSQFTGATYEQYF
>.|TRBD2|TRBV30|TRBJ2-1
TGTGCCTGGACCGTCGCGGGACTAGCGCCTTTCAATGAGCAGTTCTTC
CAWTVAGLAPFNEQFF
>.|.|TRBV19|TRBJ1-5
TGTGCCAGTAGCGGAACAGCGGATCAGCCCCAGCATTTT
CASSGTADQPQHF
>.|.|TRBV7-2|TRBJ2-5
TGTGCCAGCAGCTTATCTCCCGGGACTTCGATTGGAAACTTC
CASSLSPGTSIGNF
>once|.|TRBV28|TRBJ2-5
TGTGCCAGCAGTCGGCCGACAGGAATTGGGGAGACCCAGTACTTC
CASSRPTGIGETQYF
>.|.|TRBV27|TRBJ1-1
TGTGCCAGCACCGGGAGGGTAGGAACTGAAGCTTTCTTT
CASTGRVGTEAFF
>.|.|TRBV5-1|TRBJ2-7
TGCGCCAGCAGCCATCGACAGGACCCCTACGAGCAGTACTTC
CASSHRQDPYEQYF
>few|TRBD2|TRBV10-3|TRBJ2-1
TGTGCCATCAGGTCCGGGACTAGCGAGTACAATGAGCAGTTCTTC
CAIRSGTSEYNEQFF
>.|.|TRBV7-9|TRBJ2-5
TGTGCCAGCACCTTGACAGGATATCAAGAGACCCAGTACTTC
CASTLTGYQETQYF
>.|TRBD1|TRBV18|TRBJ1-5
TGTGCCAGCTCACCGATGACAGGGGGGAGCAATCAGCCCCAGCATTTT
CASSPMTGGSNQPQHF
>.|.|TRBV5-4|TRBJ1-2
TGTGCCAGCAGCTTGGCCCAGAAGAACTATGGCTACACCTTC
CASSLAQKNYGYTF
>.|TRBD1|TRBV9|TRBJ2-1
TGTGCCAGCAGCGTAGGTCAAGGGACAGGCCAATACAATGAGCAGTTCTTC
CASSVGQGTGQYNEQFF
>.|.|TRBV5-1|TRBJ2-7
TGCGCCAGCAGCACTGGGGGCATTCCCCCCTACGAGCAGTACTTC
CASSTGGIPPYEQYF
>.|TRBD1|TRBV27|TRBJ1-5
TGTGCCAGCAGTTTATATTACAGGGGAGACGGCAATCAGCCCCAGCATTTT
CASSLYYRGDGNQPQHF
>once|TRBD2|TRBV7-3|TRBJ2-1
TGTGCCAGCAGCTTAGGCCGGGAGGCTTACAATGAGCAGTTCTTC
CASSLGREAYNEQFF
>.|TRBD1|TRBV5-4|TRBJ1-1
TGTGCCAGCAGCTTCGGGGGGACAGGGGGAGTCACTGAAGCTTTCTTT
CASSFGGTGGVTEAFF
>.|.|TRBV2|TRBJ1-2
TGTGCCAGCAGCCCCGAGCGGAATGGCTACACCTTC
CASSPERNGYTF
>.|TRBD1|TRBV6-9|TRBJ2-2
TGTGCCAGAAGGACAGGGGGCGACACCGGGGAGCTGTTTTTT
CARRTGGDTGELFF